These 23 T cell receptor beta chains share one sample of origin, sequenced in a study of cytomegalovirus exposure and HLA in healthy donors. The PCR was carried out with 60 Vbeta primers and 13 Jbeta primers. The assay was immunoSEQ multiplex PCR, and TCRdb's table has in-frame clones only and misses some. The sample contains around 230,000 clones, more than 70% of which appear only once. Sequencing was performed on PBMCs. The receptors shown here come from a boy aged 10-17 years in good health and CMV-seronegative.

This clone was seen a handful of times. The chain carries TRBV5-6 and TRBJ1-5; 7 bases match TRBD1. There are 14 residues in the CDR3. CDR1 is SGHDT and CDR2 is YYEEEE in the germline V gene. With V trimmed by 4 bases and J by 7 bases, 8 bases remained unmatched. The chain's CDR3 is CASSPGGGDQPQHF. The CDR3, as DNA: TGTGCCAGCAGCCCGGGAGGGGGCGACCAGCCCCAGCATTTT.

This chain connects TRBV7-9 to TRBJ2-7; 8 bases fit TRBD2. The V gene's germline CDR1 is SEHNR and CDR2 FQNEAQ (reference sequence). CDR3 length: 19 residues. V dropped 0 bases and J dropped 1; count of bases not matched to a gene: 14. The CDR3 region is CASSLAKNGLAFLSYEQYF. DNA for the CDR3: TGTGCCAGCAGCTTAGCGAAGAATGGACTAGCCTTCCTATCCTACGAGCAGTACTTC.

The chain recombines TRBV6-5 with TRBJ1-5; D perhaps matches TRBD1 (5 bases). The CDR3 consists of 14 residues. V lost 11 bases, J lost 1 base, and 15 bases lay in between. CDR1 and CDR2 from the germline V gene are MNHEY and SVGAGI. The CDR3 DNA reads TGTGCCTCCTGGATGGGGCGCAGCAATCAGCCCCAGCATTTT. Its translation is CASWMGRSNQPQHF.

The chain combines TRBV6-1 with TRBJ1-2; no firm D call. The V end was cut by 6 bases, the J end by 4 bases, with 3 bases between. This CDR3 has 10 residues. Germline-derived CDR1 and CDR2 are MNHNS and SASEGT. The CDR3 is CASSGYGYTF. Here the CDR3 DNA reads TGTGCCAGCAGCGGCTATGGCTACACCTTC.

This chain joins TRBV14 and TRBJ1-1; D remains ambiguous. The ends were cut back, 5 bases at V and 1 base at J, with 11 bases in the middle. Germline V gene sequence: CDR1 SGHDN, CDR2 FVKESK. There are 14 residues in the CDR3. The CDR3 DNA sequence: TGTGCCAGCAGCTCTATGACGGGGAACACTGAAGCTTTCTTT. It encodes CASSSMTGNTEAFF. Looking up the rest from reference TRBV14 and TRBJ1-1 gives the full variable domain: EAGVTQFPSHSVIEKGQTVTLRCDPISGHDNLYWYRRVMGKEIKFLLHFVKESKQDESGMPNNRFLAERTGGTYSTLKVQPAELEDSGVYFCASSSMTGNTEAFFGQGTRLTVV.

This chain uses TRBV6-1 with TRBJ1-2; D call uncertain. CDR1 MNHNS and CDR2 SASEGT come from the germline V gene. Trimming pared 5 bases from V and 6 bases from J, leaving 19 bases between. CDR3 length equals 15 residues. The CDR3 DNA reads TGTGCCAGCAGTACCATAATCCTGGGAGTGGATGGCTACACCTTC. Protein sequence: CASSTIILGVDGYTF.

This clone was seen a single time. The rearrangement uses TRBV9 and TRBJ2-1; 7 bases are shared with TRBD2. The J segment lost 3 bases and the V segment lost 6 bases, leaving 9 bases of the junction unmatched. CDR1 is SGDLS and CDR2 is YYNGEE in the germline V gene. The CDR3 length is 15 residues. The CDR3 region has the DNA TGTGCCAGCAACGGGGGGAACAGGTTCTACAATGAGCAGTTCTTC. This gives the protein CASNGGNRFYNEQFF.

V is TRBV7-2 and J is TRBJ1-2; D gene uncertain. This CDR3 has 15 residues. The V gene's germline CDR1 is SGHTA and CDR2 FQGNSA. V was clipped by 3 bases and J by 7 bases, with 18 bases between them. In DNA form, the CDR3 reads TGTGCCAGCAGCTTCGCTTCGGGGAGGTCGGGTGGCTACACCTTC. This gives the protein CASSFASGRSGGYTF.

The chain employs TRBV27 and TRBJ2-3; TRBD2 matches 7 bases. Germline V CDR1 and CDR2: MNHEY, SMNVEV (reference sequence). This CDR3 is 16 amino acids long. V lost 6 bases, J lost 2 bases, and 11 bases stayed unmatched. CDR3 nucleotide sequence: TGTGCCAGCAGACGGACTCCCCTAGCGGCCACAGATACGCAGTATTTT. It codes for CASRRTPLAATDTQYF.

This sequence joins TRBV27 and TRBJ2-3, with 10 bases aligning to TRBD2. The ends lost 3 bases at V and 6 bases at J; junction bases unmatched: 3. Germline V gene sequence: CDR1 MNHEY, CDR2 SMNVEV (reference sequence). The CDR3 runs to 14 residues. The CDR3 here is CASSFQTSGDTQYF. DNA of the CDR3: TGTGCCAGCAGTTTTCAGACTAGCGGGGATACGCAGTATTTT.

This clone is a singleton in its sample. V is TRBV7-2 and J is TRBJ2-1; D not certain. The V end was cut by 5 bases, the J end by 9 bases, with 14 bases between. This CDR3 region has 13 residues. CDR1 SGHTA and CDR2 FQGNSA come from the germline V gene. CDR3 sequence (DNA): TGTGCCAGCAGCGTTGAACTGAACGCTGAGCAGTTCTTC. This encodes CASSVELNAEQFF.

V usage is TRBV7-3 and J usage is TRBJ2-2; TRBD1 might be the D (6 bases). V was cut by 0 bases and J by 8 bases, with 10 bases left in between. CDR3 size: 14 residues. CDR1 SGHTA and CDR2 FQGTGA come from the germline V gene. The DNA for the CDR3 is TGTGCCAGCAGCTTAACCAGGGGAAGTGGGGAGCTGTTTTTT. This encodes CASSLTRGSGELFF.

The chain employs TRBV7-9 and TRBJ1-2; TRBD1 agrees at 8 bases. CDR1 SEHNR and CDR2 FQNEAQ come from the germline V gene (reference sequence). V lost 1 base to trimming and J lost 7 bases; unmatched junction nucleotides: 8. The CDR3 is 15 residues long. The DNA of the CDR3 is TGTGCCAGCAGCTTAGAAGGGTACACAGGGGGTGGCTACACCTTC. Protein product: CASSLEGYTGGGYTF.

This clone was seen only once. The chain is built from TRBV10-3 and TRBJ2-7; D is perhaps TRBD2 (5 bases). The CDR3 runs 12 residues. With 10 bases removed from V and 0 bases from J, the gap between germline ends came to 10 bases. CDR1 and CDR2 (germline): ENHRY, SYGVKD. The CDR3 here is CATTGISYEQYF. CDR3 nucleotide sequence: TGTGCCACGACCGGGATCTCCTACGAGCAGTACTTC.

This clone was detected a few times. V and J are TRBV5-4 and TRBJ1-1; maybe TRBD1 (6 bases). V was clipped by 2 bases and J by 3 bases, with 8 bases between them. The germline CDR1 and CDR2 sequences are SGHNT and YYREEE (reference sequence). This CDR3 is built from 13 residues. The CDR3: CASSFTGHTEAFF. The CDR3 DNA reads TGTGCCAGCAGCTTCACAGGGCACACTGAAGCTTTCTTT.

The rearrangement links TRBV10-1 to TRBJ2-7; maybe TRBD1 (6 bases). Looked up from germline, CDR1 is WNHNN and CDR2 is SYGVQD (reference sequence). This CDR3 is built from 12 residues. V lost 4 bases and J 4 bases, leaving 8 bases between the germline ends. CDR3 protein: CASSGDTYEQYF. The DNA of the CDR3 is TGCGCCAGCAGTGGGGACACTTACGAGCAGTACTTC.

This clone was observed once. This chain joins TRBV21-1 and TRBJ1-2; the D call of TRBD1 is as the table states it, not checked on the DNA. TRBV21-1 is flagged as a pseudogene. This CDR3 contains 15 residues. CDR3 sequence (DNA): TGTGCCAGCAGCAAAATAGGACAGGGTGATGATGGCTACACCTTC. Amino acid sequence: CASSKIGQGDDGYTF.

V gene TRBV2 combines with J gene TRBJ2-6, with D tentatively TRBD1 (5 bases). CDR3 size: 13 residues. Germline CDR1 is SNHLY and CDR2 is FYNNEI. Trimming removed 4 bases at V and 4 bases at J, with 5 bases between. The CDR3 bases are TGTGCCAGCAGTGGACAGGGGGCCAACGTCCTGACTTTC. Translating gives CASSGQGANVLTF.

This sequence joins TRBV10-1 and TRBJ2-5; 14 bases are shared with TRBD2. CDR1 and CDR2 (germline): WNHNN, SYGVQD (reference sequence). CDR3 length: 17 amino acids. The ends lost 3 bases at V and 2 bases at J; junction bases unmatched: 5. The CDR3 protein is CASSDSGLAGEQETQYF. Written as DNA, the CDR3 is TGCGCCAGCAGTGATTCGGGACTAGCGGGAGAACAAGAGACCCAGTACTTC.

This clone was seen a few times. The V gene is TRBV29-1, the J gene TRBJ2-3; 9 bases agree with TRBD2. CDR3 length: 15 residues. V was pared by 5 bases and J by 2 bases, with 8 bases of the junction left unmatched. Germline-derived CDR1 and CDR2 are SQVTM and ANQGSEA. CDR3 in DNA: TGCAGCGTTTGCGCCCTAGCGGGAAACACAGATACGCAGTATTTT. Translation gives CSVCALAGNTDTQYF.

The count of this clone is one. V usage is TRBV4-1 and J usage is TRBJ2-5, with 8 bases that match TRBD1. CDR3 length equals 17 residues. The ends lost 3 bases at V and 4 bases at J; junction bases unmatched: 13. Germline values: CDR1 MGHRA, CDR2 YSYEKL. This CDR3 is CASSHPPRGQQGETQYF. The CDR3 DNA sequence: TGCGCCAGCAGCCACCCCCCCAGGGGGCAGCAGGGAGAGACCCAGTACTTC.

This chain uses TRBV9 with TRBJ1-6; D unresolved. The CDR3 covers 16 residues. Germline CDR1 SGDLS, CDR2 YYNGEE. V lost 4 bases to trimming and J lost 0 bases, with 11 bases between them. The CDR3 DNA is TGTGCCAGCAGCCCAGACTTGAACTCCTATAATTCACCCCTCCACTTT. Translated: CASSPDLNSYNSPLHF.

The chain joins TRBV11-3 to TRBJ1-2; 7 bases match TRBD1. The germline V gene has CDR1 SGHNT and CDR2 YENEEA. The CDR3 sequence is 15 residues long. V lost 4 bases to trimming and J lost 4 bases; unmatched junction nucleotides: 9. CDR3 bases: TGTGCCAGCAGCTCTAACAGGGGTGGGTTCTATGGCTACACCTTC. Translated: CASSSNRGGFYGYTF.